The clone carrying this T cell receptor beta chain has only a few counts. Its antigen is as yet unknown. Specified treatment: roughly 11-day PBMC culture with coronavirus spike peptide pools or control peptides (ViraFEST assay). During the years 2011-2018, before the COVID-19 pandemic, the unexposed donor's CD4+ T cells were collected. It was SARS-CoV-2 S/N and four cold-coronavirus spikes that probed unexposed-donor CD4+ T cells, cells permitting. Germline CDR1 is SNHLY and CDR2 is FYNNEI. The CDR3 contains 13 residues. V lost 9 bases and J lost 6; bases outside the gene matches: 2. Sequence data for DNA of cultured CD4+ T cells were generated by the Oncomine TCR Beta short-read assay. Genomic DNA was drawn out of CD4+ T cells grown in culture. TCRdb reanalysed the PCR reads using MiXCR and keeps one entry per CDR3 protein. Of more than 8,500 distinct CDR3 sequences in the sample, approximately 39% were seen once.

The data stem from a study of vaccination and CD4 T cells after COVID-19. General study results and limits: Convalescent patients were relatively few, and early post-infection timepoints were missing.

Sequences were obtained from CD4+ T cells from blood, cultured in vitro. This receptor was identified in a human donor in good health. This chain links TRBV2 with TRBJ2-2, with 12 bases fitting TRBD1. In DNA form, the CDR3 reads TGTGCCAGGGGGACAGGGGGCCCCGGGGAGCTGTTTTTT. Translated: CARGTGGPGELFF.